This TCR beta chain was sequenced in a study of blood T cell repertoires in COVID-19. Across the whole study: Donors in the United States, Italy and Spain gave samples during acute or convalescent COVID-19. The analysed material was cDNA or gDNA that came from T cells, B-cell-depleted T cells, or PBMCs.

Authors' data handling: Estimated nucleated cell counts came from reference gene primer amplification. Profiled with immunoSEQ multiplex PCR; TCRdb holds only in-frame clones, not every one. V, J and clone size are those of that table, while D and trimming were read from the DNA. The table shows a few hundred thousand clones, with roughly 83% occurring only once. With 6 bases removed from V and 0 bases from J, the gap between germline ends came to 16 bases. CDR1 and CDR2 (germline): SGDLS, YYNGEE. This CDR3 comprises 16 residues. The V and J genes are TRBV9 and TRBJ2-1; maybe TRBD2 (6 bases). The sequenced material came from peripheral blood. The TCR originated in a man aged 80 or over with acute or convalescent COVID-19. DNA for the CDR3: TGTGCCAGCAACCCGTTTGGGGGGAGCTCCTACAATGAGCAGTTCTTC. This gives the protein CASNPFGGSSYNEQFF.